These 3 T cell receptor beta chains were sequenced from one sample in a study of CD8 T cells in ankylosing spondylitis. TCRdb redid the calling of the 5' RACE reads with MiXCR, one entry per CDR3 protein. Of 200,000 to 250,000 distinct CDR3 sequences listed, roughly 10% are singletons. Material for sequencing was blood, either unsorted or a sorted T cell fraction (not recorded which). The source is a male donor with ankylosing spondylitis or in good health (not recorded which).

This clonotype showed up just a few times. The CDR3 DNA follows: TGCGCCAGCAGCACGGGACAGAGGGGGGCCGGGGAGCTGTTTTTT. Translated, it gives CASSTGQRGAGELFF. The rearrangement links TRBV5-1 to TRBJ2-2, with D possibly matching TRBD1 (7 bases). The CDR3 extends over 15 amino acids. The germline V gene has CDR1 SGHRS and CDR2 YFSETQ. V was pared by 4 bases and J by 6 bases, with 16 bases between.

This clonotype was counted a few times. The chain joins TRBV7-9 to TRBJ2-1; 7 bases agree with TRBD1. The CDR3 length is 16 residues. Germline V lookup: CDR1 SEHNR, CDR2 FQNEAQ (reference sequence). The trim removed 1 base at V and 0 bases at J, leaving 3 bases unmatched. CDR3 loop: CASSLEGADSYNEQFF. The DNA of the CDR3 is TGTGCCAGCAGCTTAGAGGGGGCCGACTCCTACAATGAGCAGTTCTTC. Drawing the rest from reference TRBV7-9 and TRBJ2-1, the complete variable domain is DTGVSQNPRHKITKRGQNVTFRCDPISEHNRLYWYRQTLGQGPEFLTYFQNEAQLEKSRLLSDRFSAERPKGSFSTLEIQRTEQGDSAMYLCASSLEGADSYNEQFFGPGTRLTVL.

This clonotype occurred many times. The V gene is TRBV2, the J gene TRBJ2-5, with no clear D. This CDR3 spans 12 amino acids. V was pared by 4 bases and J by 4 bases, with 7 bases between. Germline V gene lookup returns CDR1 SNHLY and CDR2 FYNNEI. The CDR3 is CASSVLGETQYF. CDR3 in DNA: TGTGCCAGCAGTGTGTTAGGAGAGACCCAGTACTTC.